Below, one TCR beta chain is given with its context. Methods used by the authors: The authors estimated nucleated cell counts from reference gene primer amplification. Using immunoSEQ multiplex PCR, the repertoire was profiled, and TCRdb retains in-frame clones only, with some absent. The V and J calls and the clone size are those of that table, but D and trimming were determined from the DNA. This table holds around 100,000 clones, over 80% found once. The data originate from a study of blood T cell repertoires in COVID-19. Turning to the study itself: Both acute and convalescent COVID-19 samples were obtained from the United States, Italy and Spain. PBMCs, B-cell-depleted T cells, or T cells were the source of the cDNA or gDNA that made up the material.

The sequenced sample consisted of peripheral blood. This clonotype originated in a man aged 65-85 years with active or convalescent COVID-19.

Here the CDR3 reads CASAIDRYYGYTF. CDR3 coding DNA: TGTGCCAGCGCCATTGACAGGTACTATGGCTACACCTTC. V usage is TRBV27 and J usage is TRBJ1-2; perhaps TRBD1 as D (6 bases). CDR1 is MNHEY, CDR2 SMNVEV, per germline (reference sequence). V was clipped by 8 bases and J by 3 bases, with 13 bases between them. This CDR3 has 13 residues.